The following is a T cell receptor (beta chain) sequence with its context. TCRdb keeps only in-frame clones here, not all; method: immunoSEQ multiplex PCR. Found here are hundreds of thousands of clones, around 89% of them singletons; the top ten hold around 3%. V trimming: 4 bases; J trimming: 6 bases; junction bases outside the gene matches: 16. CDR3 length: 17 residues. Germline-derived CDR1 and CDR2 are SGHKS and YYEKEE (reference sequence). This specimen comes from a study of blood T cell repertoires in COVID-19. The study counted Cohort 3 donors as recovered given two negative PCRs, clearance, or symptom resolution.

The specimen sequenced was PBMCs or T cells enriched from blood (not recorded which). V usage is TRBV5-5 and J usage is TRBJ2-7, with 10 bases matching TRBD1. The clonotype was recovered from a woman in her 50s who had recovered from COVID-19. This chain's CDR3 is CASSRRTGGFGMGEQYF. The DNA for the CDR3 is TGTGCCAGCAGCCGACGGACAGGGGGTTTCGGGATGGGCGAGCAGTACTTC.